These T cell receptor beta chains were read from a single sample in a study of a mutant IDH1 vaccine in newly diagnosed glioma. TCRdb's copy holds only in-frame clones and misses some; the assay was immunoSEQ multiplex PCR. The sample lists around 53,000 clones, about 81% occurring once. For these TCRs, the target antigens are not known. Sample: PBMCs, taken from a glioma patient whose treatment included an IDH1 peptide vaccine. These receptors originate from a woman between 25 and 40 years old with glioma. Some clones in this sample may be carry-over from other donors' samples. CDR3s include the opening cysteine and the closing phenylalanine or tryptophan. A D gene is named only where the DNA matches it firmly. A row's size may be missing; if present it is once, few, many or a size class.

v_gene	abundance	j_gene	d_gene	CDR3nt	CDR3aa
TRBV18	few	TRBJ2-5	TRBD1	TGTGCCAGCTCCACCCGACAGGGAGAGACCCAGTACTTC	CASSTRQGETQYF
TRBV2	-	TRBJ2-1	-	TGTGCCAGCGGGTGGTTCAGCGGCGTTGAGCAGTTCTTC	CASGWFSGVEQFF
TRBV18	-	TRBJ2-7	-	TGTGCCAGCTCATATTCGTCCTACGAGCAGTACTTC	CASSYSSYEQYF
TRBV5-6	-	TRBJ2-7	TRBD1	TGTGCCAGCAGCGAATCGACAGGGGAGGAGTACTTC	CASSESTGEEYF
TRBV2	-	TRBJ2-7	-	TGTGCCAGCAGTGAGGGGTACGAGCAGTACTTC	CASSEGYEQYF
TRBV5-1	-	TRBJ2-5	-	TGCGCCAGCAGCTTGCGGAGAGGGGTGGGAGAGACCCAGTACTTC	CASSLRRGVGETQYF
TRBV14	once	TRBJ2-1	TRBD1	TGTGCCAGCAGCGTTAAAAGGACAGGGAGCTACAATGAGCAGTTCTTC	CASSVKRTGSYNEQFF
TRBV7-6	-	TRBJ1-1	-	TGTGCCAGCAGCTTAGCACTTAAACACGAGGAGGACACTGAAGCTTTCTTT	CASSLALKHEEDTEAFF
TRBV5-5	once	TRBJ2-6	-	TGTGCCAGCAGCTTAGGGAGTGGGGCCAACGTCCTGACTTTC	CASSLGSGANVLTF
TRBV2	-	TRBJ1-5	TRBD1	TGTGCCAGCAGTGGACAGGGCGAGGAGGCCCAGCATTTT	CASSGQGEEAQHF
TRBV6-1	-	TRBJ2-3	TRBD1	TGTGCCAGCAGTGCTGTTACAGGGGCCACAGATACGCAGTATTTT	CASSAVTGATDTQYF
TRBV6-1	-	TRBJ1-1	TRBD1	TGTGCCAGCAATCCGGGACAGGGAAGTACTGAAGCTTTCTTT	CASNPGQGSTEAFF
TRBV6-5	-	TRBJ2-7	TRBD2	TGTGCCAGCAGCTACGGGACTAGTCAAGACTACGAGCAGTACTTC	CASSYGTSQDYEQYF
TRBV6-1	few	TRBJ1-5	-	TGTGCCAGCAGTGACGGGGGCAATCAGCCCCAGCATTTT	CASSDGGNQPQHF
TRBV27	-	TRBJ2-1	-	TGTGCCAGCAGTTTATACGGGGTGGGCTCCTACAATGAGCAGTTCTTC	CASSLYGVGSYNEQFF
TRBV9	-	TRBJ2-1	TRBD1	TGTGCCAGCAGCGCACACAGGGGCGGGTCAGGGGAGCAGTTCTTC	CASSAHRGGSGEQFF
TRBV7-2	-	TRBJ1-5	TRBD1	TGTGCCAGCAGCTTCCGGACAGGGAATGGCAATCAGCCCCAGCATTTT	CASSFRTGNGNQPQHF
TRBV6-1	-	TRBJ2-3	-	TGTGCCAGCAGTGCACTCCGGGGACCAGATACGCAGTATTTT	CASSALRGPDTQYF
TRBV2	-	TRBJ2-5	TRBD1	TGTGCCAGCAGCGGGGGACAGGTGGGGTACCAAGAGACCCAGTACTTC	CASSGGQVGYQETQYF
TRBV19	-	TRBJ2-3	-	TGTGCCAGTAGTACCTCCGGTCCGGCCAGCACAGATACGCAGTATTTT	CASSTSGPASTDTQYF
TRBV30	-	TRBJ2-3	-	TGTGCCTGGAGTATAGGTAGCGCGGAAAAGCAAGATACGCAGTATTTT	CAWSIGSAEKQDTQYF
TRBV7-2	-	TRBJ1-2	-	TGTGCCAGCAGCTTGGGGGGGCAAGGTGGCTACACCTTC	CASSLGGQGGYTF
TRBV27	-	TRBJ2-7	TRBD2	TGTGCCAGCAGGGCGGGAGGTACCTACGAGCAGTACTTC	CASRAGGTYEQYF
TRBV5-1	-	TRBJ2-7	TRBD1	TGCGCCAGCAGCTTGGGACAGGGGGCTTACGAGCAGTACTTC	CASSLGQGAYEQYF
TRBV29-1	-	TRBJ1-2	-	TGCAGCGTTGAAACCTTCAGAGATGGCTACACCTTC	CSVETFRDGYTF
TRBV7-2	-	TRBJ2-1	TRBD2	TGTGCCAGCAGCTTAGCACTAGCGGGGCCTCTCTACAATGAGCAGTTCTTC	CASSLALAGPLYNEQFF
TRBV27	-	TRBJ1-5	-	TGTGCCAGCAGTCCCGGGACTAGCAATCAGCCCCAGCATTTT	CASSPGTSNQPQHF
TRBV10-3	-	TRBJ2-1	-	TGTGCCATCAGTGTGACAGCGTCCTACAATGAGCAGTTCTTC	CAISVTASYNEQFF
TRBV25-1	-	TRBJ2-5	-	TGTGCCAGCAGTGATCAGGGCCGATCCCAAGAGACCCAGTACTTC	CASSDQGRSQETQYF
TRBV30	-	TRBJ2-1	TRBD2	TGTGCCTTCCGGACTAGCGGGAGCCGAGGTGAGCAGTTCTTC	CAFRTSGSRGEQFF
TRBV29-1	once	TRBJ2-1	-	TGCAGCGTTGTTGGTGTTATGGGATCGAGCTCCTACAATGAGCAGTTCTTC	CSVVGVMGSSSYNEQFF
TRBV6-5	-	TRBJ1-4	-	TGTGCCAGCAGTTACTCGAGCGGTCAAAAACTGTTTTTT	CASSYSSGQKLFF
TRBV19	few	TRBJ1-1	-	TGTGCCAGTAGTACCCTCCTGGCAGCTCAGAACACTGAAGCTTTCTTT	CASSTLLAAQNTEAFF
TRBV28	few	TRBJ1-1	-	TGTGCCAGCATGGAGTCCACTGAAGCTTTCTTT	CASMESTEAFF
TRBV19	-	TRBJ2-7	-	TGTGCCAGTAGTGGGGCCCCAGGCCAGGGGAACCGCTACGAGCAGTACTTC	CASSGAPGQGNRYEQYF
TRBV10-3	-	TRBJ2-7	TRBD2	TGTGCCATCAGTGAGTCGGGGCGGGAGGCCTACGAGCAGTACTTC	CAISESGREAYEQYF
TRBV5-6	-	TRBJ1-1	-	TGTGCCAGCAGCTCCCCGGGGGGCGAGACGAGCACTGAAGCTTTCTTT	CASSSPGGETSTEAFF
TRBV5-6	once	TRBJ2-2	-	TGTGCCAGCAGCTTGCTCGGACCGCTCAACGCCGGGGAGCTGTTTTTT	CASSLLGPLNAGELFF
TRBV6-5	-	TRBJ1-1	TRBD1	TGTGCCAGCACCCCGACAGGGGCGGACACTGAAGCTTTCTTT	CASTPTGADTEAFF
TRBV14	-	TRBJ2-7	-	TGTGCCAGCAGCTACGGCAGGGGACGCGAGCAGTACTTC	CASSYGRGREQYF
TRBV5-1	-	TRBJ2-7	TRBD1	TGCGCCAGCAGCTTTAACCGGGACAGGGGACGCGAGCAGTACTTC	CASSFNRDRGREQYF
TRBV27	-	TRBJ2-5	-	TGTGCCAGCAGTCTGGCCCCATCCATGGGCCTGCAAGAGACCCAGTACTTC	CASSLAPSMGLQETQYF
TRBV29-1	few	TRBJ2-4	-	TGCAGCGTTAGGGGCAGGCCCGGTGGTGTGGCCAAAAACATTCAGTACTTC	CSVRGRPGGVAKNIQYF
TRBV7-7	-	TRBJ1-3	-	TGTGCTAGCAGCTTAGAGGCGGGAAACACCATATATTTT	CASSLEAGNTIYF
TRBV27	-	TRBJ2-7	TRBD2	TGTGCCAGCAGTCTCGAGCGGGAGGGCCTCTACGAGCAGTACTTC	CASSLEREGLYEQYF
TRBV10-1	-	TRBJ2-2	TRBD2	TGCGCCAGCAGTTCGAGGGAGGGCCGAACCGGGGAGCTGTTTTTT	CASSSREGRTGELFF
TRBV20-1	once	TRBJ2-3	-	TGCAGTGCGTCTCGGACGGATACGCAGTATTTT	CSASRTDTQYF
TRBV30	-	TRBJ1-4	TRBD1	TGTGCCTGGGGGGGACAGGGTAGTGAAAAACTGTTTTTT	CAWGGQGSEKLFF
TRBV15	-	TRBJ1-5	-	TGTGCCACCAGCAGATCCGGGACACCCGGGGAGCCCCAGCATTTT	CATSRSGTPGEPQHF
TRBV9	few	TRBJ1-1	-	TGTGCCAGCAGCCCCTCGGACACGCACACTGAAGCTTTCTTT	CASSPSDTHTEAFF
TRBV2	-	TRBJ2-6	-	TGTGCCAGCAGCAACTCCGGGAGCGGGGCCAACGTCCTGACTTTC	CASSNSGSGANVLTF
TRBV5-4	-	TRBJ2-5	TRBD1	TGTGCCAGCAGCTCCACCAGACAGGGTCGGGAGACCCAGTACTTC	CASSSTRQGRETQYF